The 4 T cell receptor beta chains listed next were all sequenced from one sample in a study of blood T cell repertoires in COVID-19. Clones were sequenced by immunoSEQ multiplex PCR, and TCRdb holds only the in-frame ones, with some missing. The data contain 200,000 to 250,000 clones, about 78% of them singletons. The material sequenced was peripheral blood. The receptors originated from a woman in her 70s with acute or convalescent COVID-19.

The chain combines TRBV7-8 with TRBJ2-5; D uncertain. Germline CDR1 is SGHVS and CDR2 is FQNEAQ. The CDR3 sequence is 13 residues long. V gave up 5 bases and J gave up 5 bases, with 12 bases separating them. CDR3: CASSTRSGETQYF. The DNA for the CDR3 is TGTGCCAGCAGCACCAGGTCTGGGGAGACCCAGTACTTC.

This clone was picked up a small number of times. The chain joins TRBV2 to TRBJ2-3; no clear D. The CDR3 is 16 residues long. In germline, CDR1 is SNHLY, CDR2 FYNNEI. V lost 1 base and J 0 bases, leaving 11 bases between the germline ends. CDR3 in amino acids: CASSEVKRTSTDTQYF. The CDR3, as DNA: TGTGCCAGCAGTGAAGTTAAGCGAACTAGCACAGATACGCAGTATTTT. Full variable domain (outside the CDR3, taken from reference TRBV2 and TRBJ2-3): EPEVTQTPSHQVTQMGQEVILRCVPISNHLYFYWYRQILGQKVEFLVSFYNNEISEKSEIFDDQFSVERPDGSNFTLKIRSTKLEDSAMYFCASSEVKRTSTDTQYFGPGTRLTVL.

The chain carries TRBV3-1 (or the pseudogene TRBV3-2) and TRBJ1-1; 8 bases match TRBD1. CDR1 is LGHDT, CDR2 YNNKEL, per germline (reference sequence). The CDR3 runs 18 residues. Unmatched junction bases numbered 10, after V lost 0 bases and J lost 1 base. Here the CDR3 DNA reads TGTGCCAGCAGCCAAGATCTAACAGGGGGTCCGTCGAACACTGAAGCTTTCTTT. It specifies CASSQDLTGGPSNTEAFF.

The chain links TRBV11-3 to TRBJ2-2; 7 bases are a match to TRBD1. Germline V gene sequence: CDR1 SGHNT, CDR2 YENEEA. The CDR3 is made up of 15 amino acids. J lost 4 bases, V lost 4 bases, and 6 bases had no gene match. The CDR3 bases are TGTGCCAGCAGCTCTAGACAGGGTGGCACCGGGGAGCTGTTTTTT. The encoded protein is CASSSRQGGTGELFF.